What follows is one TCR beta chain and its context. As processed by the authors: Nucleated cell counts were estimated from reference gene primer amplification. Assay: immunoSEQ multiplex PCR; the TCRdb copy retains only in-frame clones and omits some. The DNA was the basis for D and trimming; V, J and clone size are from that table. The sample records some 100,000 clones, almost 85% being singletons. This sample was included in a study of blood T cell repertoires in COVID-19. Study at large: Sites across the United States, Italy and Spain contributed samples from acute and convalescent COVID-19. The cDNA or gDNA used as material had been derived from T cells, B-cell-depleted T cells, or PBMCs.

The TCR sequence derives from a man aged 50 to 59 with active or convalescent COVID-19. The sample taken for sequencing was peripheral blood.

This CDR3 is CASSWEGEAFF. CDR3 nucleotides: TGTGCCAGCAGTTGGGAGGGTGAAGCTTTCTTT. V is TRBV27 and J is TRBJ1-1; D ambiguous. Germline V gene data show CDR1 as MNHEY and CDR2 as SMNVEV (reference sequence). The CDR3 spans 11 residues. Trimming left V 4 bases short and J 7 bases short, with 7 bases between.